In this sample, the clone carrying this T cell receptor (beta chain) turned up many times. Its antigen is not identified. V was cut by 1 base and J by 3 bases, with 13 bases left in between. The germline V gene has CDR1 SGHRS and CDR2 YFSETQ. CDR3 length equals 16 residues. The cDNA was produced through 5'RACE with 10-nucleotide random UMIs. From the 5' RACE reads, TCRdb called clonotypes with MiXCR, one entry per CDR3 protein. Among over 35,000 distinct CDR3 sequences listed, 4% to 5.5% were seen once. 2 million PBMCs stored at -80 C were the source of the unsorted libraries. The data stem from a study of neurological immune-mediated disorders. General study results and limits: Multiple sclerosis was found to have the least TCR clonal expansion, below healthy controls, and HTLV-1-associated myelopathy the most.

Sample: PBMCs. The chain recombines TRBV5-1 with TRBJ1-4, with D perhaps TRBD1 (6 bases). The clonotype was recovered from an older woman with multiple sclerosis. This CDR3 is CASSLSPGQPNEKLFF. The CDR3 DNA is TGCGCCAGCAGCTTGAGTCCGGGACAACCTAATGAAAAACTGTTTTTT.